This TCR beta chain was sequenced during a study of cytomegalovirus exposure and HLA in healthy donors. Study-wide points: Later on, an analysis tied approximately 17,000 TCR beta sequences to HLA alleles at 0.05 false discovery rate.

Likely unrecorded immune exposures existed in these nominally healthy donors. V was trimmed by 0 bases and J by 11 bases, leaving 9 bases between them. CDR1 LNHDA and CDR2 SQIVND come from the germline V gene (reference sequence). This CDR3 is built from 12 residues. As to this clone: As yet, its antigen is unknown.

The PCR used 60 Vbeta and 13 Jbeta primers. TCRdb keeps only in-frame clones here, not all; method: immunoSEQ multiplex PCR. The table shows 200,000 to 250,000 clones, with roughly four fifths occurring only once. The chain is built from TRBV19 and TRBJ2-3; D is perhaps TRBD2 (5 bases). This clonotype originated in a woman in her forties in good health and CMV-seronegative. Sample: PBMCs. This CDR3 reads CASSIDRGQQYF. As DNA, the CDR3 is TGTGCCAGTAGTATAGATCGGGGTCAGCAGTATTTT.